These T cell receptor beta chains were read from a single sample in a study of T cell repertoires in cytomegalovirus infection. TCRdb processed the reads anew with MiXCR; each CDR3 protein has one entry. The sample carries around 630,000 distinct CDR3 sequences, roughly 24% recorded once. Sequenced input: CD8+ T cells from PBMCs. The receptors were gathered from a human donor in good health (CMV status not recorded). Some clones in this sample may be carry-over from other donors' samples. CDR3s include the opening cysteine and the closing phenylalanine or tryptophan. D genes are given only for firm matches. Clone size appears in some rows only: once, few, many, or a class for an expanded clone.

>.|few|TRBV19|TRBJ1-1
CASSTPLGRMNTEAFF
TGTGCCAGTAGTACCCCCCTTGGGAGGATGAACACTGAAGCTTTCTTT
>.|.|TRBV19|TRBJ2-3
CASRSGRQRMDTQYF
TGTGCCAGTCGAAGTGGAAGACAGAGGATGGATACGCAGTATTTT
>TRBD1|few|TRBV29-1|TRBJ2-1
CSVEGDRGNEQFF
TGCAGCGTTGAGGGGGACAGGGGAAATGAGCAGTTCTTC
>.|.|TRBV19|TRBJ2-3
CASSIVPRGSTDTQYF
TGTGCCAGTAGTATCGTCCCCCGGGGTAGCACAGATACGCAGTATTTT
>.|.|TRBV29-1|TRBJ1-2
CSVRDGYTF
TGCAGCGTTCGGGATGGCTACACCTTC
>TRBD1|.|TRBV7-3|TRBJ2-2
CASSLRADRGPNTGELFF
TGTGCCAGCAGCTTAAGAGCGGACAGGGGGCCGAACACCGGGGAGCTGTTTTTT
>.|.|TRBV25-1|TRBJ2-1
CASSGVLDEQFF
TGTGCCAGCAGCGGGGTCCTCGATGAGCAGTTCTTC
>.|.|TRBV7-3|TRBJ2-7
CASSLRGGPHYEQYF
TGTGCCAGCAGCTTGAGGGGCGGGCCCCACTACGAGCAGTACTTC
>TRBD1|.|TRBV7-6|TRBJ2-5
CAGSGHRGLGETQYF
TGTGCCGGCAGCGGCCACAGGGGGCTGGGGGAGACCCAGTACTTC
>.|few|TRBV4-1|TRBJ1-1
CASSQATRDTEAFF
TGCGCCAGCAGCCAAGCGACAAGGGACACTGAAGCTTTCTTT
>TRBD1|few|TRBV20-1|TRBJ1-1
CSADRQGQRLYETEAFF
TGCAGTGCTGACCGACAGGGGCAGAGGTTGTATGAGACTGAAGCTTTCTTT
>.|many|TRBV25-1|TRBJ1-3
CASIGSLAAPDTIYF
TGTGCCAGCATTGGTTCTTTGGCCGCTCCGGACACCATATATTTT
>TRBD1|.|TRBV5-6|TRBJ2-7
CASSGRDRTDEQYF
TGTGCCAGCAGCGGCCGGGACAGAACCGACGAGCAGTACTTC
>.|many|TRBV7-2|TRBJ2-6
CASSPPGGPSGANVLTF
TGTGCCAGCAGCCCTCCAGGGGGGCCCTCTGGGGCCAACGTCCTGACTTTC
>.|.|TRBV6-6|TRBJ2-1
CASSSRDNNEQFF
TGTGCCAGCAGCAGCCGGGACAACAATGAGCAGTTCTTC
>.|.|TRBV7-9|TRBJ2-3
CASSTPSTDTQYF
TGTGCCAGCAGCACCCCTAGCACAGATACGCAGTATTTT
>.|.|TRBV29-1|TRBJ2-7
CSASGGPTYEQYF
TGCAGCGCCTCAGGAGGGCCCACCTACGAGCAGTACTTC
>TRBD2|.|TRBV4-3|TRBJ2-1
CASSQGVDSGALYNEQFF
TGCGCCAGCAGCCAAGGGGTCGATAGCGGGGCACTCTACAATGAGCAGTTCTTC
>TRBD1|.|TRBV23-1|TRBJ2-2
CASKNYRDRGRQNTGELFF
TGCGCCAGCAAAAATTACCGGGACAGGGGGCGACAAAACACCGGGGAGCTGTTTTTT
>.|.|TRBV19|TRBJ1-1
CASSIGAEGTNTEAFF
TGTGCCAGTAGTATCGGGGCCGAGGGTACGAACACTGAAGCTTTCTTT
>.|many|TRBV7-6|TRBJ2-1
CASSLGRDINEQFF
TGTGCCAGCAGCTTAGGGCGGGACATCAATGAGCAGTTCTTC
>.|many|TRBV6-6|TRBJ2-2
CASSYSLLTGELFF
TGTGCCAGCAGTTACTCCCTACTGACCGGGGAGCTGTTTTTT
>.|many|TRBV7-2|TRBJ2-3
CASSLGHFQPSTDTQYF
TGTGCCAGCAGCTTAGGTCACTTCCAACCTAGCACAGATACGCAGTATTTT
>.|many|TRBV14|TRBJ2-2
CASSQEERQGSTGELFF
TGTGCCAGCAGCCAAGAGGAAAGGCAGGGAAGTACCGGGGAGCTGTTTTTT
>TRBD1|.|TRBV20-1|TRBJ2-5
CSARKEGDRGLRWETQYF
TGCAGTGCTAGAAAGGAGGGGGACAGGGGGCTTCGTTGGGAGACCCAGTACTTC
>.|few|TRBV7-9|TRBJ2-7
CASSLDPTPLGEQYF
TGTGCCAGCAGCTTAGATCCGACCCCCCTGGGCGAGCAGTACTTC
>.|.|TRBV7-9|TRBJ1-1
CASSLSQRNTEAFF
TGTGCCAGCAGCTTAAGTCAGCGGAACACTGAAGCTTTCTTT
>.|few|TRBV28|TRBJ1-1
CASSPRGGVYTEAFF
TGTGCCAGCAGTCCACGGGGAGGGGTCTACACTGAAGCTTTCTTT
>.|.|TRBV7-9|TRBJ1-4
CASSWEGLGEKLFF
TGTGCCAGCAGCTGGGAGGGTTTAGGAGAAAAACTGTTTTTT
>TRBD1|few|TRBV4-1|TRBJ1-2
CASSQKTGDYGYTF
TGCGCCAGCAGCCAAAAGACAGGGGACTATGGCTACACCTTC
>TRBD1|.|TRBV20-1|TRBJ1-2
CSANRGIYGYTF
TGCAGTGCCAACAGGGGGATCTATGGCTACACCTTC
>.|.|TRBV11-1|TRBJ2-7
CASSREDTYEQYF
TGTGCCAGCAGCCGTGAGGATACCTACGAGCAGTACTTC
>.|many|TRBV7-6|TRBJ1-1
CASSLVSLTEAFF
TGTGCCAGCAGCTTAGTTAGCCTAACTGAAGCTTTCTTT
>.|once|TRBV5-4|TRBJ1-1
CTSSPGGATEAFF
TGTACCAGCAGCCCCGGGGGGGCCACTGAAGCTTTCTTT
>.|few|TRBV2|TRBJ2-3
CASNALRDRSTDTQYF
TGTGCCAGCAACGCCCTACGGGACCGGAGTACAGATACGCAGTATTTT
>.|few|TRBV6-2/TRBV6-3|TRBJ1-1
CASGDLTEAFF
TGTGCCAGCGGAGACCTCACTGAAGCTTTCTTT
>TRBD2|many|TRBV7-8|TRBJ2-1
CASRSAGVEQFF
TGTGCCAGCAGATCGGCGGGGGTTGAGCAGTTCTTC
>TRBD2|.|TRBV27|TRBJ2-1
CASSLSGGNSFF
TGTGCCAGCAGTCTCAGCGGGGGAAATTCGTTCTTC
>TRBD1|many|TRBV12-3/TRBV12-4|TRBJ1-4
CASRAGTGPNEKLFF
TGTGCCAGCAGGGCCGGGACAGGGCCTAATGAAAAACTGTTTTTT
>.|many|TRBV12-5|TRBJ2-3
CASGFLTGANTDTQYF
TGTGCTAGTGGTTTTTTAACGGGGGCGAACACAGATACGCAGTATTTT
>.|few|TRBV25-1|TRBJ2-7
CASSESLRDEQYF
TGTGCCAGCAGCGAAAGCCTCAGGGACGAGCAGTACTTC
>.|few|TRBV20-1|TRBJ1-2
CSAREQATNYGYTF
TGCAGTGCTAGGGAACAGGCTACTAACTATGGCTACACCTTC
>.|few|TRBV6-6|TRBJ1-3
CASSYSTNPQMKSGNTIYF
TGTGCCAGCAGTTACTCGACAAACCCCCAGATGAAATCTGGAAACACCATATATTTT
>.|many|TRBV7-6|TRBJ2-7
CASSLGPGSYEQYF
TGTGCCAGCAGCTTAGGGCCAGGGTCCTACGAGCAGTACTTC
>.|few|TRBV20-1|TRBJ2-3
CSARDYRGTDTQYF
TGCAGTGCTAGAGATTACCGAGGCACAGATACGCAGTATTTT
>.|.|TRBV7-8|TRBJ2-2
CASSYQGNGELFF
TGTGCCAGCAGCTATCAGGGTAACGGGGAGCTGTTTTTT
>.|few|TRBV9|TRBJ2-2
CASSVEGVGELFF
TGTGCCAGCAGCGTAGAGGGCGTCGGGGAGCTGTTTTTT
>.|many|TRBV23-1|TRBJ1-5
CASSQSTGRPAVNSNQPQHF
TGCGCCAGCAGTCAGAGTACGGGACGTCCCGCGGTTAATAGCAATCAGCCCCAGCATTTT
>TRBD2|.|TRBV20-1|TRBJ2-3
CSAGSFRLAGSTDTQYF
TGCAGTGCTGGATCCTTTAGACTAGCGGGTAGCACAGATACGCAGTATTTT
>TRBD1|few|TRBV29-1|TRBJ1-2
CSVGTGSGYTF
TGCAGCGTTGGGACAGGGAGTGGCTACACCTTC
>.|many|TRBV6-6|TRBJ1-2
CASSYSISDGIYGYTF
TGTGCCAGCAGTTACTCGATATCGGACGGTATATATGGCTACACCTTC
>.|.|TRBV15|TRBJ2-1
CATSLDKGPYNEQFF
TGTGCCACCAGTCTTGATAAAGGGCCCTACAATGAGCAGTTCTTC
>.|.|TRBV7-9|TRBJ2-2
CAGFAIANGGRTGELFF
TGTGCCGGCTTCGCCATAGCGAACGGAGGGCGGACCGGGGAGCTGTTTTTT
>.|many|TRBV7-8|TRBJ2-3
CALRSSSTDTQYF
TGTGCCCTAAGGAGCTCTAGCACAGATACGCAGTATTTT
>TRBD1|few|TRBV9|TRBJ1-2
CASRGTGNYGYTF
TGTGCCAGCAGAGGGACAGGAAACTATGGCTACACCTTC
>.|.|TRBV14|TRBJ2-1
CASSQDLGYNEQFF
TGTGCCAGCAGCCAAGATCTAGGGTACAATGAGCAGTTCTTC